Ten or more counts support the clone carrying this T cell receptor (beta chain). The data are from a study of CD8+CD57+ T cells in acquired aplastic anemia. TCR beta VDJ combinations and CDR3 sequences were profiled from genomic DNA. TCRdb re-called the reads with MiXCR, one entry per CDR3 protein. The sample holds 130,000 or so distinct CDR3 sequences; approximately 41% are singletons and the top ten take less than 8.5%. J was trimmed by 1 base and V by 4 bases; bases with no gene match: 9. The germline gives CDR1 SGHRS, CDR2 YFSETQ. The CDR3 has 16 amino acids. J is TRBJ1-1 and V is TRBV5-1, with 8 bases lining up with TRBD1. What was sequenced was sorted CD4+, CD8+, or CD8+CD57+ T cells (not recorded which) from PBMCs. The sequence was collected from a human donor in good health, serving as a control. The CDR3 sequence is CASSLRTGNGNTEAFF. The CDR3 DNA sequence: TGCGCCAGCAGCCTGAGGACAGGGAATGGGAACACTGAAGCTTTCTTT.